The T cell receptor beta chain described here comes from a study of beta chain features in type 1 diabetes. Whole-study context: Researchers looked at roughly 100,000,000 sorted cells across all samples.

Note on this clone: Its antigen is unidentified.

This CDR3 is 13 amino acids long. The V gene lost 3 bases and the J gene lost 3 bases, with 9 bases spanning the gap. Germline values: CDR1 KGHSH, CDR2 LQKENI. Expressed TCRB transcripts were sequenced, since all the RNA that had been isolated was reverse transcribed. The data were produced by immunoSEQ multiplex PCR, yet TCRdb's version contains in-frame clones alone and is incomplete. The sample has around 140,000 clones, around 8.8% seen once. Whole-study findings and limits: Insertions were fewer and deletions more numerous at VDJ junctions in type 1 diabetes patients. For TCRB rearrangement, an influence of HLA type remained unresolved here. People with Type 1 diabetes carried modestly yet significantly shorter TCRB CDR3s in all four CD4+ subsets.

The material sequenced was central memory CD4+ T cells from blood. The receptor's source is a man aged 25 to 40 with type 1 diabetes. V gene TRBV18 combines with J gene TRBJ2-7; a possible D gene is TRBD2 (6 bases). CDR3 DNA: TGTGCCAGCTCACCGGGACTTTTCTACGAGCAGTACTTC. It specifies CASSPGLFYEQYF.